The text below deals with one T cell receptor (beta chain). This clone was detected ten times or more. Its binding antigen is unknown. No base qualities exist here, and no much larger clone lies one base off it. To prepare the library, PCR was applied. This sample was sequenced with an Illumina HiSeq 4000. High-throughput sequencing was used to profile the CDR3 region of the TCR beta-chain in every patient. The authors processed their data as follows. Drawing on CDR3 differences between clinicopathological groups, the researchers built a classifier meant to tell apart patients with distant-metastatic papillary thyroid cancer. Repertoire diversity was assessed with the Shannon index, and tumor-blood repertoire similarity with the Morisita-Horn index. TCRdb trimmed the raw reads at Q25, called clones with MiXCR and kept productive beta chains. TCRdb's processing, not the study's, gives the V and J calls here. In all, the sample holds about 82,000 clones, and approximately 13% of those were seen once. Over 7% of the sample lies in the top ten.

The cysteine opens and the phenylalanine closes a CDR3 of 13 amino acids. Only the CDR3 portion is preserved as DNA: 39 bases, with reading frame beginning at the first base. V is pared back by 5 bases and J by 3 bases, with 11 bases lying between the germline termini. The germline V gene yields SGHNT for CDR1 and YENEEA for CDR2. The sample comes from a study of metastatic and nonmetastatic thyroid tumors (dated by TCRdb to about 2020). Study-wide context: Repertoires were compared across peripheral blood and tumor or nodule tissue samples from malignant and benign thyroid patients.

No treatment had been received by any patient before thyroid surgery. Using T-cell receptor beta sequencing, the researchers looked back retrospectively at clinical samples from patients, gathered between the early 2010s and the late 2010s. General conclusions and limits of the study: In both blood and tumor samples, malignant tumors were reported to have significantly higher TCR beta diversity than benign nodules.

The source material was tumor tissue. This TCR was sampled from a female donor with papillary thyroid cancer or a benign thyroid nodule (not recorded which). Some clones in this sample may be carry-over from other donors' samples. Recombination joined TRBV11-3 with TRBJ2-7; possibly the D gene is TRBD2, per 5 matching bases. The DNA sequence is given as TGTGCCAGCAGCCACCGGGATTACTACGAGCAGTACTTC. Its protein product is CASSHRDYYEQYF.